This T cell receptor (beta chain) is drawn from a study of CD8 T cells in Susac syndrome. This clonotype has only a few counts. Sequencing targeted TCR beta in blood CD8+ and CD4+ T cells. Controls matched for age and sex were healthy donors. The authors negatively isolated CD8+ and CD4+ T cells and FACS-enriched TEMRA cells. cDNA came from about 0.5 to 1 ug RNA primed by random hexamers. Amplification of the TCR beta CDR3 was carried out by immunoSEQ multiplex PCR, which spanned a total of 54 Vbeta and 13 Jbeta segments. MiXCR, run by TCRdb on the immunoSEQ multiplex PCR reads, gives a single entry per CDR3 protein. Among 120,000 to 150,000 distinct CDR3 sequences listed, around 94% were seen once. This CDR3 comprises 13 residues. With 2 bases removed from V and 6 bases from J, the gap between germline ends came to 8 bases. Germline-derived CDR1 and CDR2 are MNHEY and SMNVEV (reference sequence).

This chain connects TRBV27 to TRBJ1-5; D call uncertain. The sequence derives from a human donor in good health. The sequenced sample consisted of CD8+ T cells from PBMCs. CDR3 protein: CASSLGVVQPQHF. CDR3 nucleotide sequence: TGTGCCAGCAGTTTAGGGGTCGTTCAGCCCCAGCATTTT.